Following are 25 T cell receptor beta chains from one sample sequenced in a study of OX40 agonist ivuxolimab in advanced cancers. The receptor library was made with the immunoSEQ multiplex PCR assay. TCRdb retrieved this table from immuneACCESS and kept in-frame rearrangements only. Not all clones are present; in checked studies, unresolved V genes account for under half, and no reason is known for the remainder. In this sample the table shows around 67,000 clones, 65% to 90% of which occur a single time. 0.6% to 0.8% of the sample is in the top ten clones. The source was CD4+ or CD8+ T cells sorted from blood, collected in a trial of the OX40 agonist ivuxolimab. The receptor source for this set is an adult with an advanced solid tumor such as melanoma, head and neck, liver or kidney cancer.

The rearrangement links TRBV6-1 to TRBJ2-1, with D possibly matching TRBD1 (5 bases). The CDR3 spans 14 residues. Trimming cost V 6 bases and J 7 bases, with 16 bases left between them. Germline values: CDR1 MNHNS, CDR2 SASEGT. The CDR3 here is CASRDRGQRNEQFF. The CDR3, as DNA: TGTGCCAGCAGAGATAGGGGTCAACGGAATGAGCAGTTCTTC.

CDR3 DNA sequence: TGTGCCAGCGCGCGAGGACCCGCTCGCGAGCAGTACTTC. It encodes CASARGPAREQYF. V usage is TRBV2 and J usage is TRBJ2-7; no clear D. Per the germline V gene, CDR1 is SNHLY and CDR2 is FYNNEI. The CDR3 loop spans 13 amino acids. Trimming pared 8 bases from V and 6 bases from J, leaving 17 bases between.

This chain connects TRBV5-4 to TRBJ2-7; D possibly corresponds to TRBD2 (7 bases). Per the germline V gene, CDR1 is SGHNT and CDR2 is YYREEE (reference sequence). Trimming shortened V by 4 bases and J by 12 bases, and 23 bases separated the two germline ends. This CDR3 is 14 amino acids long. Here the CDR3 DNA reads TGTGCCAGCAGCGCACAGGGAGGGGAGCATGATCGGTACTTC. Its translation is CASSAQGGEHDRYF.

J is TRBJ1-2 and V is TRBV6-6; TRBD1 is a possible D gene (5 bases). The germline V and J ends were trimmed by 6 bases and 4 bases, with 15 bases remaining between them. The CDR3 is made up of 14 amino acids. The germline gives CDR1 MNHNY, CDR2 SVGAGI (reference sequence). This chain's CDR3 is CASSPPGPGYGYTF. CDR3 in DNA: TGTGCCAGCAGCCCCCCGGGGCCAGGCTATGGCTACACCTTC.

This clone rates as medium-sized. The chain links TRBV5-1 to TRBJ1-3; D not certain. The length of the CDR3 is 15 residues. Germline V gene sequence: CDR1 SGHRS, CDR2 YFSETQ. V lost 4 bases and J 0 bases, leaving 11 bases between the germline ends. CDR3 DNA: TGCGCCAGCAGCATTGGGGAACTCTCTGGAAACACCATATATTTT. This gives the protein CASSIGELSGNTIYF.

The V and J genes are TRBV23-1 and TRBJ1-2; 7 bases align to TRBD1. TRBV23-1 is placed among ORFs of uncertain function. CDR3 length: 14 amino acids. After removal of 10 bases from V and 6 bases from J, the junction contained 14 bases not matched to a gene. CDR3 bases: TGCGCCAAAACGTGGGACAGTATTCCGAATGGCTACACCTTC. Translated: CAKTWDSIPNGYTF.

The chain links TRBV4-1 to TRBJ2-4, with 9 bases fitting TRBD2. Germline values: CDR1 MGHRA, CDR2 YSYEKL. The CDR3 has 16 amino acids. J lost 7 bases, V lost 3 bases, and 10 bases had no gene match. DNA for the CDR3: TGCGCCAGCAGCCACGAGGCTATAGCGGGAGAGAACATTCAGTACTTC. It codes for CASSHEAIAGENIQYF.

This clone was picked up a small number of times. The V and J genes are TRBV5-1 and TRBJ2-1, with TRBD2 matching 13 bases. Trimming at V came to 4 bases and at J to 5 bases, leaving 3 bases not matched to a gene. The CDR3 contains 15 residues. Per germline, CDR1 SGHRS and CDR2 YFSETQ. The CDR3 sequence is CASSRGTSGNNEQFF. DNA of the CDR3: TGCGCCAGCAGCCGCGGGACTAGCGGGAACAATGAGCAGTTCTTC.

CDR3 DNA: TGTGCCAGCAGCTTTGACAGACCACTTACTGGAAACACCATATATTTT. Amino acid sequence: CASSFDRPLTGNTIYF. V is TRBV5-6 and J is TRBJ1-3; a weak D match, TRBD1 (5 bases). In germline, CDR1 is SGHDT, CDR2 YYEEEE. CDR3 size: 16 residues. Trimming shortened V by 2 bases and J by 2 bases, and 14 bases separated the two germline ends.

The chain combines TRBV10-3 with TRBJ2-2; 12 positions agree with TRBD2. This CDR3 region has 16 residues. The germline gives CDR1 ENHRY, CDR2 SYGVKD. J lost 1 base, V lost 6 bases, and 3 bases had no gene match. The CDR3 reads CAIRKTSGGNTGELFF. DNA of the CDR3: TGTGCCATCAGGAAGACTAGCGGGGGGAACACCGGGGAGCTGTTTTTT.

The genes are TRBV20-1 and TRBJ2-4; the D is unclear. The germline V gene encodes CDR1 DFQATT and CDR2 SNEGSKA (reference sequence). V shed 4 bases and J shed 6 bases, with 4 bases lying between them. CDR3 length: 10 residues. The CDR3 protein is CSAIRNIQYF. The CDR3 DNA reads as TGCAGTGCTATTAGAAACATTCAGTACTTC.

The chain recombines TRBV18 with TRBJ2-7; a possible D gene is TRBD1 (7 bases). In germline, CDR1 is KGHSH, CDR2 LQKENI. Trimming stripped 5 bases from V and 0 bases from J, with 23 bases between. There are 18 residues in the CDR3. For the CDR3, the DNA is TGTGCCAGCTCAGCAAGACAGGGTGGAGCGGGCAGCTCCTACGAGCAGTACTTC. This translates into CASSARQGGAGSSYEQYF. Together with reference TRBV18 and TRBJ2-7, the CDR3 gives the full variable domain: NAGVMQNPRHLVRRRGQEARLRCSPMKGHSHVYWYRQLPEEGLKFMVYLQKENIIDESGMPKERFSAEFPKEGPSILRIQQVVRGDSAAYFCASSARQGGAGSSYEQYFGPGTRLTVT.

V gene TRBV5-5 combines with J gene TRBJ2-7; 10 nucleotides align to TRBD2. CDR1 is SGHKS and CDR2 is YYEKEE in the germline V gene (reference sequence). The junction had 6 bases not matched to a gene; V was cut back by 4 bases and J by 2 bases. The CDR3 consists of 15 residues. CDR3 in amino acids: CASSHLLAGAYEQYF. The CDR3 DNA reads as TGTGCCAGCAGCCACCTTCTAGCGGGAGCCTACGAGCAGTACTTC.

CDR3 loop: CASRTDRSGNTIYF. The DNA of the CDR3 is TGTGCCAGCAGAACCGACAGATCTGGAAACACCATATATTTT. V is TRBV7-9 and J is TRBJ1-3; D may be TRBD1 (5 bases). Germline loops: CDR1 SEHNR, CDR2 FQNEAQ (reference sequence). CDR3 length: 14 residues. V was pared by 6 bases and J by 1 base, with 10 bases between.

CDR3 loop: CASNLAYEQYF. The CDR3, as DNA: TGTGCCAGCAATTTGGCCTACGAGCAGTACTTC. This chain links TRBV6-5 with TRBJ2-7; no firm D call. V was pared by 7 bases and J by 2 bases, with 6 bases between. This CDR3 is built from 11 residues. Germline V gene sequence: CDR1 MNHEY, CDR2 SVGAGI.

The CDR3 coding sequence is TGCAGTGCCTATACCCCTGATACGCAGTATTTT. This gives the protein CSAYTPDTQYF. This chain uses TRBV20-1 with TRBJ2-3, with D uncertain. V lost 6 bases and J lost 6, with 10 bases in between. CDR3 length: 11 amino acids. The V gene's germline CDR1 is DFQATT and CDR2 SNEGSKA (reference sequence).

The chain combines TRBV25-1 with TRBJ1-4; D remains ambiguous. Trimming left V 6 bases short and J 7 bases short, with 12 bases between. This CDR3 has 13 amino acids. The germline V gene has CDR1 MGHDK and CDR2 SYGVNS. The CDR3 DNA reads as TGTGCCAGCAGGATCCCGGGAGGTGAAAAACTGTTTTTT. Amino acids: CASRIPGGEKLFF. Full variable domain (outside the CDR3, taken from reference TRBV25-1 and TRBJ1-4): EADIYQTPRYLVIGTGKKITLECSQTMGHDKMYWYQQDPGMELHLIHYSYGVNSTEKGDLSSESTVSRIRTEHFPLTLESARPSHTSQYLCASRIPGGEKLFFGSGTQLSVL.

V is TRBV10-2 and J is TRBJ2-1, with 14 bases fitting TRBD2. The CDR3 is 13 amino acids. Per germline, CDR1 WSHSY and CDR2 SAAADI. V shed 8 bases and J 7 bases; nucleotides not matched to a gene: 1. The CDR3 sequence: CASRTSGRNEQFF. The CDR3 DNA reads as TGCGCCAGCCGGACTAGCGGGAGGAATGAGCAGTTCTTC.

This clone has a single count. The chain links TRBV7-9 to TRBJ1-5, with D hard to call. Trimming removed 4 bases from V and 0 bases from J, with 19 bases in between. CDR3 size: 18 residues. Germline loops: CDR1 SEHNR, CDR2 FQNEAQ (reference sequence). The CDR3, as DNA: TGTGCCAGCAGCTCGGGGTCTCCTGTGGGGTATAGCAATCAGCCCCAGCATTTT. Translating it yields CASSSGSPVGYSNQPQHF.

The rearrangement joins TRBV19 to TRBJ2-2; 8 bases line up with TRBD2. Trimming removed 7 bases from V and 7 bases from J; junction bases left unmatched: 8. The CDR3 spans 14 residues. Germline V gives CDR1 LNHDA, CDR2 SQIVND (reference sequence). In DNA, the CDR3 is TGTGCCAGTACCCCCGCGGGAGGTCACGGGGAGCTGTTTTTT. Amino acid sequence: CASTPAGGHGELFF.

The chain has TRBV10-3 and TRBJ1-1, with TRBD1 as a possible D gene (6 bases). The CDR3 is 16 residues long. CDR1 ENHRY and CDR2 SYGVKD come from the germline V gene. V was cut by 0 bases and J by 8 bases, with 19 bases left in between. The chain's CDR3 is CAISESGGARPGEAFF. The DNA of the CDR3 is TGTGCCATCAGTGAGTCGGGGGGGGCACGACCAGGAGAAGCTTTCTTT.

The V and J genes are TRBV11-2 and TRBJ1-2; 9 bases agree with TRBD1. Germline CDR1 reads SGHAT; CDR2 reads FQNNGV. The CDR3 runs 16 residues. The J segment lost 2 bases and the V segment lost 5 bases, leaving 9 bases of the junction unmatched. The CDR3 region has the DNA TGTGCCAGCAGCCACCTCGCAGGACAGGGGAACTATGGCTACACCTTC. Protein product: CASSHLAGQGNYGYTF.

The chain links TRBV19 to TRBJ2-1; tentative D call: TRBD1 (5 bases). This CDR3 is 13 amino acids long. Trimming took 4 bases from V and 3 from J, leaving 7 bases between them. Germline lookup yields CDR1 LNHDA and CDR2 SQIVND (reference sequence). The CDR3 nucleotides are TGTGCCAGTAGTAGGGGCAACTACAATGAGCAGTTCTTC. It is translated as CASSRGNYNEQFF. The full variable domain, in which reference TRBV19 and TRBJ2-1 provide the parts outside the CDR3, is DGGITQSPKYLFRKEGQNVTLSCEQNLNHDAMYWYRQDPGQGLRLIYYSQIVNDFQKGDIAEGYSVSREKKESFPLTVTSAQKNPTAFYLCASSRGNYNEQFFGPGTRLTVL.

This clone has only one observation. J is TRBJ1-1 and V is TRBV11-3, with D possibly TRBD1 on 5 matching bases. The CDR3 has 15 residues. CDR1 SGHNT and CDR2 YENEEA come from the germline V gene. Trimming pared 5 bases from V and 1 base from J, leaving 14 bases between. Here the CDR3 reads CASSPRVKGNTEAFF. DNA for the CDR3: TGTGCCAGCAGCCCCAGGGTGAAGGGGAACACTGAAGCTTTCTTT.

This sequence joins TRBV10-3 and TRBJ2-1; TRBD2 matches at 11 bases. V gave up 6 bases and J gave up 5 bases; unmatched junction bases: 3. Looked up from germline, CDR1 is ENHRY and CDR2 is SYGVKD. CDR3 length: 14 residues. The CDR3 loop is CAIRTSGNDNEQFF. The CDR3 coding sequence is TGTGCCATCAGGACTAGCGGGAACGACAATGAGCAGTTCTTC.